This TCR beta chain was recorded in a study of identical twins. Trimming removed 0 bases at V and 4 bases at J, with 5 bases between. The CDR3 has 13 amino acids. CDR1 and CDR2 (germline): MNHEY, SMNVEV (reference sequence). cDNA carried unique molecular identifiers, and a universal primer site was added by template switching. TCRdb redid the calling of the 5' RACE reads with MiXCR, one entry per CDR3 protein. The repertoire holds 1,800,000 or so distinct CDR3 sequences, with around a third as singletons. This clonotype came up many times. This chain links TRBV27 with TRBJ2-3; no clear D gene. This receptor was obtained from a newborn girl in good health. Sequencing was performed on cord blood. The CDR3, as DNA: TGTGCCAGCAGTTTATCGTCCGCAGATACGCAGTATTTT. It codes for CASSLSSADTQYF.